This TCR beta chain was sequenced during a study of technical replicates of blood from a handful of donors. Libraries were prepared by immunoSEQ multiplex PCR; TCRdb keeps only in-frame clonotypes and omits some of them. Found here are about 44,000 clones, 96% of them singletons; the top ten hold roughly 0.35%. This CDR3 spans 16 amino acids. Per the germline V gene, CDR1 is MDHEN and CDR2 is SYDVKM. Trimming took 4 bases from V and 4 from J, leaving 17 bases between them. The chain joins TRBV28 to TRBJ1-5; D is possibly TRBD1 (5 bases). This TCR came from a human donor in good health. Material for sequencing was T cells isolated from PBMCs. CDR3 region: CASSSRGGTANQPQHF. The CDR3 region has the DNA TGTGCCAGCAGTTCCCGGGGAGGGACGGCTAATCAGCCCCAGCATTTT. The full variable domain, rest sourced from reference TRBV28 and TRBJ1-5, is DVKVTQSSRYLVKRTGEKVFLECVQDMDHENMFWYRQDPGLGLRLIYFSYDVKMKEKGDIPEGYSVSREKKERFSLILESASTNQTSMYLCASSSRGGTANQPQHFGDGTRLSIL.